A single sample gave rise to the 10 T cell receptor beta chains below, sequenced in a study of blood T cells in healthy people across ages. Primed by a sample-barcoded 5' primer and a J-beta primer mix, a second PCR proceeded for roughly 6 to 12 cycles. TCRdb called the 5' RACE reads again in MiXCR, with one record for every CDR3 protein. Of about 640,000 distinct CDR3 sequences in the sample, under 65% are singletons; the top ten hold 30% to 45%. Input material: blood. The receptor source for this set is a man between 60 and 75 years old in good health.

This rearrangement joins TRBV5-1 to TRBJ2-3, with 7 bases identical to TRBD1. CDR1 and CDR2 from the germline V gene are SGHRS and YFSETQ. CDR3 length: 14 residues. V was clipped by 5 bases and J by 2 bases; unmatched bases: 5. The CDR3 here is CASRSDRVTDTQYF. Here the CDR3 DNA reads TGCGCCAGCAGATCTGACAGGGTCACAGATACGCAGTATTTT.

To note about this clonotype: A junction boundary mismatches the germline segment, possibly from a read error. The chain recombines TRBV15 with TRBJ1-1; 9 bases are a match to TRBD1. There are 15 residues in the CDR3. CDR1 is LNHNV, CDR2 YYDKDF, per germline (reference sequence). CDR3 region: CATRGPGTGITVAFF. The CDR3 coding sequence is TGTGCCACCAGGGGACCCGGGACAGGGATCACTGTAGCTTTCTTT.

This clonotype occurred a few times. The junction departs from the called germline gene at one end, perhaps through a read error. The CDR3 protein is CASSWGKNVQYF. The CDR3 nucleotides read TGTGCCAGCAGTTGGGGCAAAAACGTTCAGTACTTC. The gene calls are TRBV28 and TRBJ2-4; tentative D call: TRBD1 (5 bases). Germline CDR1 is MDHEN and CDR2 is SYDVKM. The CDR3 runs to 12 residues. Supplemented by reference TRBV28 and TRBJ2-4, the full variable domain reads DVKVTQSSRYLVKRTGEKVFLECVQDMDHENMFWYRQDPGLGLRLIYFSYDVKMKEKGDIPEGYSVSREKKERFSLILESASTNQTSMYLCASSWGKNVQYFGAGTRLSVL.

The chain employs TRBV9 and TRBJ2-5; 10 positions agree with TRBD2. The CDR3 totals 14 residues. V lost 9 bases, J lost 11 bases, and 16 bases stayed unmatched. The germline V gene has CDR1 SGDLS and CDR2 YYNGEE. The CDR3: CANTTSGYYNEQYF. CDR3 bases: TGTGCCAATACGACTAGCGGGTACTACAATGAGCAGTACTTC.

This clonotype was seen only once. This chain links TRBV27 with TRBJ1-5; TRBD1 is a possible D gene (6 bases). The V gene lost 7 bases and the J gene lost 7 bases, with 20 bases spanning the gap. CDR3 length: 15 amino acids. CDR1 and CDR2 from the germline V gene are MNHEY and SMNVEV (reference sequence). Here the CDR3 DNA reads TGTGCCAGCAAATCGGCGAGGGGGGTTAGCCAGCCCCAGCATTTT. Amino acids: CASKSARGVSQPQHF.

The chain joins TRBV5-5 to TRBJ2-1; D is undetermined. V dropped 3 bases and J dropped 6 bases, with 16 bases sitting between them. The germline V gene encodes CDR1 SGHKS and CDR2 YYEKEE (reference sequence). The CDR3 contains 15 residues. The DNA for the CDR3 is TGTGCCAGCAGCTCATCCATGACCCTGGGCAATGAGCAGTTCTTC. Protein product: CASSSSMTLGNEQFF.

This clonotype was detected once. J is TRBJ2-3 and V is TRBV5-1; 8 bases line up with TRBD1. Germline V gene sequence: CDR1 SGHRS, CDR2 YFSETQ. The ends lost 0 bases at V and 5 bases at J; junction bases unmatched: 11. The CDR3 extends over 17 amino acids. CDR3 coding DNA: TGCGCCAGCAGCTTGGCCGGGTTGTCAGGGGGCGGAGATACGCAGTATTTT. This encodes CASSLAGLSGGGDTQYF.

V gene TRBV19 combines with J gene TRBJ2-1; D is possibly TRBD1 or TRBD2 (6 bases each). In germline, CDR1 is LNHDA, CDR2 SQIVND (reference sequence). Trimming removed 1 base at V and 4 bases at J, with 17 bases between. This CDR3 spans 17 amino acids. As DNA, the CDR3 is TGTGCCAGTAGTATAGGGGGGGCCGGTGCTCGTTACAATGAGCAGTTCTTC. Translating gives CASSIGGAGARYNEQFF.

V and J are TRBV20-1 and TRBJ2-5, with 7 bases matching TRBD1. After removal of 5 bases from V and 2 bases from J, the junction contained 8 bases not matched to a gene. In germline, CDR1 is DFQATT, CDR2 SNEGSKA (reference sequence). There are 14 residues in the CDR3. CDR3 DNA: TGCAGTGCTCCCCATTGGGGACAGCAAGAGACCCAGTACTTC. Translated: CSAPHWGQQETQYF.

This chain uses TRBV6-5 with TRBJ2-2; D possibly corresponds to TRBD1 (6 bases). Germline V gene data show CDR1 as MNHEY and CDR2 as SVGAGI. This CDR3 has 12 amino acids. V lost 5 bases and J 6 bases, leaving 7 bases between the germline ends. The CDR3 DNA follows: TGTGCCAGCAGTAGGGGGTCCGGGGAGCTGTTTTTT. Translating it yields CASSRGSGELFF.